The next 25 T cell receptor beta chains were all read from a single sample in a study of blood T cell repertoires in COVID-19 (dated by TCRdb to about 2020). The library was produced with the immunoSEQ multiplex PCR assay. TCRdb stores this immuneACCESS table with in-frame sequences only. Part of the clones is absent; in the studies checked, under half of the shortfall reflects unresolved V genes, and no reason is known for the rest. The sample table lists about 200,000 clones, around 88% of them with a count of one. 4.5% to 7% of the sample is held by the ten biggest clonotypes. The sequencing sample was made of PBMCs or T cells enriched from blood (not recorded which). The source of these receptors is a man aged 35 to 55 with acute COVID-19.

The V call is TRBV27, the J call TRBJ1-2; D is perhaps TRBD1 (5 bases). Germline V gene data show CDR1 as MNHEY and CDR2 as SMNVEV (reference sequence). V lost 4 bases to trimming and J lost 4 bases, with 19 bases between them. The CDR3 has 16 residues. The CDR3 region is CASSSYIDGAGYGYTF. The CDR3 bases are TGTGCCAGCAGTTCCTACATCGATGGGGCTGGCTATGGCTACACCTTC.

CDR3 sequence: CASSYSTAASYEQYF. The CDR3 DNA reads as TGTGCCAGCAGTTATTCCACAGCGGCCTCCTACGAGCAGTACTTC. The chain combines TRBV6-5 with TRBJ2-7; a possible D gene is TRBD2 (5 bases). Germline V gene data show CDR1 as MNHEY and CDR2 as SVGAGI. The V end lost 3 bases, the J end lost 0 bases, and 12 bases lay between the germline ends. This CDR3 has 15 amino acids.

The chain couples TRBV13 to TRBJ2-7; 12 bases agree with TRBD1. Germline assignment: CDR1 PRHDT and CDR2 FYEKMQ (reference sequence). The CDR3 loop spans 17 amino acids. With V trimmed by 2 bases and J by 1 base, 6 bases remained unmatched. CDR3 in amino acids: CASSLSPGQGASYEQYF. DNA for the CDR3: TGTGCCAGCAGCTTATCCCCGGGACAGGGGGCTTCCTACGAGCAGTACTTC.

The chain uses TRBV5-1 and TRBJ2-1; 8 nucleotides align to TRBD1. J was trimmed by 4 bases and V by 4 bases; bases with no gene match: 7. This CDR3 comprises 15 residues. Looked up from germline, CDR1 is SGHRS and CDR2 is YFSETQ. The CDR3 DNA follows: TGCGCCAGCAGCGGCGGACAGGGAGATTACAATGAGCAGTTCTTC. It is translated as CASSGGQGDYNEQFF.

This chain joins TRBV19 and TRBJ2-7; perhaps TRBD2 as D (5 bases). CDR1 and CDR2 (germline): LNHDA, SQIVND (reference sequence). The CDR3 spans 12 residues. Trimming removed 9 bases at V and 3 bases at J, with 12 bases between. The CDR3 here is CASRQGSYEQYF. CDR3 sequence (DNA): TGTGCCAGCAGACAAGGGAGCTACGAGCAGTACTTC.

The chain combines TRBV11-1 with TRBJ2-2, with 7 bases matching TRBD1. The V gene end was trimmed by 1 base and the J gene end by 5 bases; junction bases not matched to a gene: 4. This CDR3 region has 15 residues. Germline V CDR1 and CDR2: SGHAT, FQDESV (reference sequence). The CDR3 bases are TGTGCCAGCAGCTTAGAGGGGGCTTGGACCGGGGAGCTGTTTTTT. Protein: CASSLEGAWTGELFF.

The sample holds a few counts of this clone. This chain uses TRBV9 with TRBJ2-2; no clear D. CDR3 length: 15 amino acids. Germline V gene lookup returns CDR1 SGDLS and CDR2 YYNGEE. Trimming pared 4 bases from V and 4 bases from J, leaving 14 bases between. CDR3: CASSPTLTSTGELFF. The CDR3 nucleotides are TGTGCCAGCAGCCCAACTCTTACCTCCACCGGGGAGCTGTTTTTT.

This rearrangement joins TRBV6-5 to TRBJ1-2; D unclear. The CDR3 extends over 10 amino acids. Germline V gene data show CDR1 as MNHEY and CDR2 as SVGAGI. V lost 6 bases, J lost 8 bases, and 7 bases lay in between. The CDR3 region is CASRREGYTF. The CDR3 DNA follows: TGTGCCAGCAGGCGTGAGGGCTACACCTTC.

The chain has TRBV2 and TRBJ2-7; D is undetermined. Germline values: CDR1 SNHLY, CDR2 FYNNEI. This CDR3 spans 13 amino acids. Trimming took 2 bases from V and 9 from J, leaving 14 bases between them. The CDR3 coding sequence is TGTGCCAGCAGTGAATCTGGCTTACGAGGGCAGTACTTC. This gives the protein CASSESGLRGQYF.

The rearrangement links TRBV24-1 to TRBJ1-2; D remains ambiguous. Germline CDR1 is KGHDR and CDR2 is SFDVKD. The CDR3 consists of 12 residues. The V gene lost 1 base and the J gene lost 8 bases, with 7 bases spanning the gap. For the CDR3, the DNA is TGTGCCACCAGTGATTTTCACGGGGGCTACACCTTC. Translated, it gives CATSDFHGGYTF.

This clone was picked up many times. V usage is TRBV19 and J usage is TRBJ1-5; D is undetermined. CDR1 and CDR2 from the germline V gene are LNHDA and SQIVND (reference sequence). The CDR3 runs 17 residues. The V gene lost 0 bases and the J gene lost 6 bases, with 18 bases spanning the gap. CDR3 nucleotides: TGTGCCAGTAGTATAGATCTATCGGGTTACCTAACTCAGCCCCAGCATTTT. Amino acids: CASSIDLSGYLTQPQHF.

With respect to this clone: The same CDR3 can be traced to other DNA sequences in this sample. The chain recombines TRBV28 with TRBJ1-2; D is uncertain. CDR1 MDHEN and CDR2 SYDVKM come from the germline V gene. V shed 6 bases and J shed 1 base, with 9 bases lying between them. CDR3 length: 13 amino acids. The CDR3 bases are TGTGCCAGCAGCCCGACGGGTAACTATGGCTACACCTTC. It specifies CASSPTGNYGYTF.

The V gene is TRBV20-1, the J gene TRBJ1-3; no definite D call. Trimming pared 6 bases from V and 8 bases from J, leaving 11 bases between. Per the germline V gene, CDR1 is DFQATT and CDR2 is SNEGSKA (reference sequence). This CDR3 has 11 residues. CDR3 loop: CSASRRHTIYF. CDR3 coding DNA: TGCAGTGCCTCGAGGAGGCACACCATATATTTT.

The rearrangement links TRBV5-6 to TRBJ1-2; D is perhaps TRBD1 (6 bases). The CDR3 is 14 residues long. Germline CDR1 reads SGHDT; CDR2 reads YYEEEE. The V end was cut by 5 bases, the J end by 7 bases, with 18 bases between. Here the CDR3 reads CASSFPGGAFGYTF. CDR3 nucleotides: TGTGCCAGCAGTTTTCCGGGGGGCGCCTTTGGCTACACCTTC.

The chain employs TRBV24-1 and TRBJ2-3; 11 bases are a match to TRBD2. The V gene's germline CDR1 is KGHDR and CDR2 SFDVKD. The ends lost 12 bases at V and 5 bases at J; junction bases unmatched: 15. CDR3 length: 16 residues. DNA of the CDR3: TGTGCCCCCACGCCCGCTAGCGGGAGGACGCGAGATACGCAGTATTTT. Its translation: CAPTPASGRTRDTQYF.

The J gene is TRBJ2-1, the V gene TRBV7-2, with TRBD2 identical over 11 bases. Germline V gene sequence: CDR1 SGHTA, CDR2 FQGNSA. J gave up 6 bases and V 5 bases, and 12 bases lay outside the gene matches. This CDR3 has 17 amino acids. CDR3 region: CASSHPLAGGRPNEQFF. Written as DNA, the CDR3 is TGTGCCAGCAGCCACCCTCTAGCGGGAGGCCGGCCCAATGAGCAGTTCTTC.

The rearrangement joins TRBV6-5 to TRBJ2-7; 7 bases line up with TRBD2. CDR3 length equals 13 residues. V was pared by 6 bases and J by 4 bases, with 6 bases of the junction left unmatched. The V gene's germline CDR1 is MNHEY and CDR2 SVGAGI. The CDR3 region is CASSPPGRYEQYF. In nucleotides, the CDR3 is TGTGCCAGCAGCCCACCCGGGAGGTACGAGCAGTACTTC.

The chain joins TRBV10-1 to TRBJ1-4; 9 nucleotides match TRBD1. The CDR3 runs 14 residues. The germline V gene has CDR1 WNHNN and CDR2 SYGVQD (reference sequence). The V segment lost 5 bases and the J segment 8 bases; nucleotides outside the gene matches: 6. CDR3 loop: CASSSDRGAEKLFF. CDR3 sequence (DNA): TGCGCCAGCAGTTCGGACAGGGGTGCGGAAAAACTGTTTTTT.

CDR3 region: CASSTSGTRGETQYF. The CDR3 bases are TGCGCCAGCAGCACCTCCGGGACTAGAGGAGAGACCCAGTACTTC. V usage is TRBV5-1 and J usage is TRBJ2-5; 8 positions match TRBD2. Looked up from germline, CDR1 is SGHRS and CDR2 is YFSETQ. This CDR3 has 15 amino acids. Germline trimming cut 4 bases from V and 4 bases from J; bases unmatched to any gene: 9.

This clone was counted only a few times. The chain carries TRBV19 and TRBJ2-1, with 7 bases aligning to TRBD2. The CDR3 length is 14 residues. Germline V gene lookup returns CDR1 LNHDA and CDR2 SQIVND (reference sequence). V shed 5 bases and J 6 bases; nucleotides not matched to a gene: 7. The CDR3, as DNA: TGTGCCAGTAGTTTCGGCGGGAGAGGCAATGAGCAGTTCTTC. Encoded protein: CASSFGGRGNEQFF.

This clone has more than one count but fewer than ten. The chain links TRBV24-1 to TRBJ1-1; 8 bases match TRBD1. This CDR3 region has 16 residues. Per germline, CDR1 KGHDR and CDR2 SFDVKD. The V and J ends lost 3 bases and 8 bases, in that order; junction bases with no gene match: 13. CDR3 coding DNA: TGTGCCACCAGTGATATATCAACAGGGGGTTACGAAGAAGCTTTCTTT. Translated, it gives CATSDISTGGYEEAFF.

V is TRBV13 and J is TRBJ1-1; D gene unclear. V dropped 5 bases and J dropped 4 bases, with 14 bases sitting between them. CDR1 PRHDT and CDR2 FYEKMQ come from the germline V gene (reference sequence). The CDR3 is 14 amino acids. CDR3 sequence reads: CASSPPGGITEAFF. In DNA, the CDR3 is TGTGCCAGCAGCCCCCCCGGAGGGATCACTGAAGCTTTCTTT. The variable domain in full, completed from reference TRBV13 and TRBJ1-1, reads AAGVIQSPRHLIKEKRETATLKCYPIPRHDTVYWYQQGPGQDPQFLISFYEKMQSDKGSIPDRFSAQQFSDYHSELNMSSLELGDSALYFCASSPPGGITEAFFGQGTRLTVV.

The chain employs TRBV7-2 and TRBJ1-6, with D unclear. V was cut by 3 bases and J by 6 bases, with 9 bases left in between. The CDR3 consists of 14 residues. The germline V gene has CDR1 SGHTA and CDR2 FQGNSA. The CDR3 reads CASSFYEVNSPLHF. The CDR3 DNA reads TGTGCCAGCAGCTTTTATGAGGTTAATTCACCCCTCCACTTT.

The chain couples TRBV20-1 to TRBJ2-5; D uncertain. Trimming took off 7 bases at V and 11 bases at J, with 14 bases between the two ends. The CDR3 runs to 10 residues. The germline V gene has CDR1 DFQATT and CDR2 SNEGSKA (reference sequence). The DNA for the CDR3 is TGCAGTGTTCCAGACTGTTATCAGTACTTC. Amino acids: CSVPDCYQYF.

The rearrangement joins TRBV4-3 to TRBJ2-1; weak D call: TRBD1 (5 bases). V was clipped by 5 bases and J by 6 bases, with 11 bases between them. Per the germline V gene, CDR1 is LGHNA and CDR2 is YSLEER. The CDR3 length is 13 residues. CDR3 sequence: CASSWGSSNEQFF. The CDR3 region has the DNA TGCGCCAGCAGCTGGGGCAGTTCCAATGAGCAGTTCTTC.